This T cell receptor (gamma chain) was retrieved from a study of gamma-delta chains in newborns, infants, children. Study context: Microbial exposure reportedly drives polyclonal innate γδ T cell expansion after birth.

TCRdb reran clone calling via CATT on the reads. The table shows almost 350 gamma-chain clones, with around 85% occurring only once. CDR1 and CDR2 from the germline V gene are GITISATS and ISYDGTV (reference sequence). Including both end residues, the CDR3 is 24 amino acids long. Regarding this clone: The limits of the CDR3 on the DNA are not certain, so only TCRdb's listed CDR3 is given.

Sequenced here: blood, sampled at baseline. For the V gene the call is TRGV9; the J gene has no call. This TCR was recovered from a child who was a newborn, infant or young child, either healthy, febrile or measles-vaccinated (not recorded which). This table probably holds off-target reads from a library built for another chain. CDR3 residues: CACDPVLGSWDTRQMFFGTGIKLF.